This is a list of T cell receptor beta chains from one sample in a study of T cell repertoires and HLA-DP antigens. Using immunoSEQ multiplex PCR, the repertoire was profiled, and TCRdb retains in-frame clones only, with some absent. The table lists more than 90,000 clones, 80% to 95% of them singletons. These receptors have no identified antigens. Sample: CD4+ T cells from PBMCs. The receptors stem from a woman between 18 and 29 years old in good health and CMV-seronegative. CDR3s leave out the opening cysteine and the closing phenylalanine or tryptophan.

TRBJ1-2 TRBV7-9 ASSPTGKGREYGYT
TRBJ1-1 TRBV15 ATSRGRNTLAF
TRBJ2-3 TRBV11-3 ASSHPGRSTQY
TRBJ1-2 TRBV6-5 ASSYSRQNYGYT
TRBJ1-2 TRBV5-1 ASSLLTGGRGYT
TRBJ1-1 TRBV30 AWSVRVNTEAF
TRBJ1-2 TRBV28 ASSPIRGSHRSYGYT
TRBJ1-1 TRBV5-6 ASSLRPGTEAF
TRBJ2-6 TRBV14 ASSQSGLQTGANVLT
TRBJ1-4 TRBV7-9 ASSLSRSNEKLF
TRBJ1-1 TRBV2 ASIWENTEAF